This entry features one TCR beta chain sequence. What it binds is unknown. This CDR3 region has 12 residues. V was pared by 8 bases and J by 7 bases, with 5 bases of the junction left unmatched. Germline lookup yields CDR1 MDHEN and CDR2 SYDVKM. The sample is drawn from a study of cytomegalovirus exposure and HLA in healthy donors. Overall study: Early on, a data release was issued that held about 85 million unique TCRs from HLA-typed donors.

Study-level findings and limits: The authors reported that TCR beta sequences could predict HLA-A and HLA-B alleles. These predictions were accurate for most subjects in the first cohort.

Use of 60 Vbeta and 13 Jbeta primers characterized the PCR. The assay was immunoSEQ multiplex PCR, and TCRdb's table has in-frame clones only and misses some. The sample contains fewer than 30,000 clones, about 64% of which appear only once. The V call is TRBV28, the J call TRBJ2-4; 7 positions match TRBD2. The source of this sequence is a male donor in good health and CMV-seropositive. Sequenced sample: PBMCs. DNA for the CDR3: TGTGCCAGCGCGTGGGAGGGGAACATTCAGTACTTC. Protein: CASAWEGNIQYF.